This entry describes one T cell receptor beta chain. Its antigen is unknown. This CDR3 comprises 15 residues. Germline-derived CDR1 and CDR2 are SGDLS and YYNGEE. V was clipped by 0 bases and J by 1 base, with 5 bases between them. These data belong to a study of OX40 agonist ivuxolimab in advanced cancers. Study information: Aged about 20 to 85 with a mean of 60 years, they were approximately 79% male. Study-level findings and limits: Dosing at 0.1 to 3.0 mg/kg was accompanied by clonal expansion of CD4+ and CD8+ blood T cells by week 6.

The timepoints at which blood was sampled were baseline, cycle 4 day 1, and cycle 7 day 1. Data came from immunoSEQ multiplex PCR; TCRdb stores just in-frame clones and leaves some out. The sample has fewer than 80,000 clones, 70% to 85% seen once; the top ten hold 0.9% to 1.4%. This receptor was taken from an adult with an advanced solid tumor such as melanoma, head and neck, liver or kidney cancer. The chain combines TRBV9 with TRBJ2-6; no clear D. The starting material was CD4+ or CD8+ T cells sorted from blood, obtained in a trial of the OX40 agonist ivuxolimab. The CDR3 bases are TGTGCCAGCAGCGTAGAAGTATCTGGGGCCAACGTCCTGACTTTC. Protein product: CASSVEVSGANVLTF.